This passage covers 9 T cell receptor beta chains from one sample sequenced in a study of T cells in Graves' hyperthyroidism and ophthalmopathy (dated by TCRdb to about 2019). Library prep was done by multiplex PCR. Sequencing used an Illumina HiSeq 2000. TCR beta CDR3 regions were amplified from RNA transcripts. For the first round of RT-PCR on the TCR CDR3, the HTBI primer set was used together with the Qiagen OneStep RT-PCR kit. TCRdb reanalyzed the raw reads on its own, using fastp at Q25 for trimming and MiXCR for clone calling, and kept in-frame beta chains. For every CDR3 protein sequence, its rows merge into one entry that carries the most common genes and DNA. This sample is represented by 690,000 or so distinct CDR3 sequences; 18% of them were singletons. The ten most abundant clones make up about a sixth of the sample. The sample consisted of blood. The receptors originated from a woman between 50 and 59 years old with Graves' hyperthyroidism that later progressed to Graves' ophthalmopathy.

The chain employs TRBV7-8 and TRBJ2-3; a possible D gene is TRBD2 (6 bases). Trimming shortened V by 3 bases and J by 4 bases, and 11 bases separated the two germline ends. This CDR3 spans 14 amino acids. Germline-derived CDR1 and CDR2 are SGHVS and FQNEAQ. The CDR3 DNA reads TGTGCCAGCAGCTTCGGGGAGGAATCAGATACGCAGTATTTT. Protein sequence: CASSFGEESDTQYF.

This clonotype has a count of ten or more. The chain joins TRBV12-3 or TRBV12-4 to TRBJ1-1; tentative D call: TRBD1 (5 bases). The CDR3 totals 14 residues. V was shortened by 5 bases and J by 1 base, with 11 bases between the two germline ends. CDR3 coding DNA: TGTGCCAGCAGTACCGGGACCGAGAACACTGAAGCTTTCTTT. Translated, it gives CASSTGTENTEAFF.

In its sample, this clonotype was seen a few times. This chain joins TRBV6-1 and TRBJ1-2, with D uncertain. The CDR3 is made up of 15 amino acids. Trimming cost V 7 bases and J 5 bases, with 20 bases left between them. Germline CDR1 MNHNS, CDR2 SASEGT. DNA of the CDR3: TGTGCCAGCACCCTTCCCGGTACCTTAGGGTATGGCTACACCTTC. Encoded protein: CASTLPGTLGYGYTF.

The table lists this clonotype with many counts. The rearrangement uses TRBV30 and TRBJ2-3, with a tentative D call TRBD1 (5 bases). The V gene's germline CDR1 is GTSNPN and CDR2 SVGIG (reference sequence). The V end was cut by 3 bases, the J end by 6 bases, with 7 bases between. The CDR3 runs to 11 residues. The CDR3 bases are TGTGCCTGGAGGGACATCGATACGCAGTATTTT. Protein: CAWRDIDTQYF.

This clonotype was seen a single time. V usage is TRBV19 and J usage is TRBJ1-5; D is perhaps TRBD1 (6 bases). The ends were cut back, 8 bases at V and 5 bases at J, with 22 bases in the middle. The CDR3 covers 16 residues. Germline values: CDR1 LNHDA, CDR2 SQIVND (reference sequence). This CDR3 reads CASLNPGHRVYQPQHF. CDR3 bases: TGTGCCAGTCTCAATCCGGGACACCGTGTTTATCAGCCCCAGCATTTT.

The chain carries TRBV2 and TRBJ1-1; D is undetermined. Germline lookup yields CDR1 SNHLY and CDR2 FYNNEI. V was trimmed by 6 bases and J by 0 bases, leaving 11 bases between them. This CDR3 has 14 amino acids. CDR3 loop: CASREDRLNTEAFF. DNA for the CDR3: TGTGCCAGCAGAGAGGACCGATTGAACACTGAAGCTTTCTTT.

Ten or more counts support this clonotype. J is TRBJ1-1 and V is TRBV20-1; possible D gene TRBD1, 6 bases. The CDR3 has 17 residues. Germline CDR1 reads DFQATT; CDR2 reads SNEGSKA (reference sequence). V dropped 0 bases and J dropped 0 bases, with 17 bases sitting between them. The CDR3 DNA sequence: TGCAGTGCTAGAGATCGGCTTAGGGGGTTTATGAACACTGAAGCTTTCTTT. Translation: CSARDRLRGFMNTEAFF.

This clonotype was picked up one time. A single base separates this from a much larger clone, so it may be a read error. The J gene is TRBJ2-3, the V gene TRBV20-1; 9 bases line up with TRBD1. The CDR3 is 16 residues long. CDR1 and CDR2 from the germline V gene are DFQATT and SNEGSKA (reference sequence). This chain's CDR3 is CGARGRDRVLTDTQYF. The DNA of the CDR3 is TGCGGTGCTAGAGGTCGGGACAGGGTGCTCACAGATACGCAGTATTTT.

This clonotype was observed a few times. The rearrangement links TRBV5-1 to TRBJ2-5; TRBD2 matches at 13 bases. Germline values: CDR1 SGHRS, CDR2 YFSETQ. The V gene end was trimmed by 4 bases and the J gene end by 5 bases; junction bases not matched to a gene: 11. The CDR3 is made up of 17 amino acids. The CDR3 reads CASSLAPTSGGLETQYF. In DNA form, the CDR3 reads TGCGCCAGCAGCCTGGCACCGACTAGCGGGGGGCTGGAGACCCAGTACTTC.